This T cell receptor (beta chain) was recorded in a study of blood T cell repertoires in COVID-19. In the study overall: From T cells, B-cell-depleted T cells, or PBMCs came the material, which was cDNA or gDNA.

Authors' data handling: Amplified reference gene primers provided the basis for estimating nucleated cell counts. TCRdb's copy holds only in-frame clones and misses some; the assay was immunoSEQ multiplex PCR. V and J calls and clone size are copied from that table; D and trimming were computed from the DNA. Counted here are about 400,000 clones, roughly 90% occurring once; the ten biggest clones make up about 1.7%. Germline loops: CDR1 SGDLS, CDR2 YYNGEE. The CDR3 sequence is 15 residues long. Trimming took 0 bases from V and 2 from J, leaving 9 bases between them. In its sample, this clone was seen a few times.

The sample taken for sequencing was PBMCs or T cells enriched from blood (not recorded which). The receptor's source is a woman aged 25 to 39 who had recovered from COVID-19. The rearrangement joins TRBV9 to TRBJ1-5; maybe TRBD1 (5 bases). The CDR3: CASSVEGLGNQPQHF. The DNA of the CDR3 is TGTGCCAGCAGCGTAGAGGGGTTGGGCAATCAGCCCCAGCATTTT.